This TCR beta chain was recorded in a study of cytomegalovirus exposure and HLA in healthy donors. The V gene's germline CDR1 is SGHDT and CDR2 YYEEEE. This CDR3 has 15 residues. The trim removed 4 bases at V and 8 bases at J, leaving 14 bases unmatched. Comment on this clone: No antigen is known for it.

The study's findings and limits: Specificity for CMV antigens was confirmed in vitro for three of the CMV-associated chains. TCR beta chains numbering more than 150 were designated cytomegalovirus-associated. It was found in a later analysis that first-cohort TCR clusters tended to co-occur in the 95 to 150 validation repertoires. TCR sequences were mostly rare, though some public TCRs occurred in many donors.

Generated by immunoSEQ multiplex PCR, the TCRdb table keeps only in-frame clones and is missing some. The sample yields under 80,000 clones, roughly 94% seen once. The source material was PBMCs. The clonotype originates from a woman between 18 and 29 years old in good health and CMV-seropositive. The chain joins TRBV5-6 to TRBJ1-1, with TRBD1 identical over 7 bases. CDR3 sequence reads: CASSLTPLQGSEAFF. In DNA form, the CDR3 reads TGTGCCAGCAGCCTCACTCCGTTACAGGGGTCAGAAGCTTTCTTT.